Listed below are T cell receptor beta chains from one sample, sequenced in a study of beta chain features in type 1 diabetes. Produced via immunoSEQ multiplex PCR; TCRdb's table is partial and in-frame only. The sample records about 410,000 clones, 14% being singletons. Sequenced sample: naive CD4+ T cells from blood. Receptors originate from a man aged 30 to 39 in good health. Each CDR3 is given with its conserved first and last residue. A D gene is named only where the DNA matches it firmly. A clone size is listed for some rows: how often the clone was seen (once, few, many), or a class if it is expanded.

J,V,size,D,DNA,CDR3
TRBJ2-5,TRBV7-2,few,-,TGTGCCAGCAGCTACCAAAATTCGGGAGCTGAGACCCAGTACTTC,CASSYQNSGAETQYF
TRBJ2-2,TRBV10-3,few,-,TGTGCCATCAGTGCAGGGGGGGACACCGGGGAGCTGTTTTTT,CAISAGGDTGELFF
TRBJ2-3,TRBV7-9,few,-,TGTGCCAGCAGCCCCAAACAGACCCTCGCCGTAACGCAGTATTTT,CASSPKQTLAVTQYF
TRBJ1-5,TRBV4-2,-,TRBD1,TGTGCCAGCAGCCAACCTGGGACAGGGGGCTACAATCAGCCCCAGCATTTT,CASSQPGTGGYNQPQHF
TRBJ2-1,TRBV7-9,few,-,TGTGCCAGCAGCAAACGGGGAACTAGCTGGGGCAATGAGCAGTTCTTC,CASSKRGTSWGNEQFF
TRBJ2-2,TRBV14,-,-,TGTGCCAGCAGCCTTCAGGGAACCGGGGAGCTGTTTTTT,CASSLQGTGELFF
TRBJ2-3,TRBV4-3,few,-,TGCGCCAGCAGCCAGCGACAGAGCACAGATACGCAGTATTTT,CASSQRQSTDTQYF
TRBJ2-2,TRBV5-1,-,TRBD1,TGCGCCAGCAGCCCCGGACAGGGAGTTTCCACCGGGGAGCTGTTTTTT,CASSPGQGVSTGELFF
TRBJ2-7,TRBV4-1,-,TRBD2,TGCGCCAGCAGCCTCCTCCCCCCCGGGACGGGGGGTCCCGAGCAGTACTTC,CASSLLPPGTGGPEQYF
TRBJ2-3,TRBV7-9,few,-,TGTGCCAGCAGCTTAAGGTCGTTGGAGACTAGCACAGATACGCAGTATTTT,CASSLRSLETSTDTQYF
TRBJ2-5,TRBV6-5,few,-,TGTGCCAGCAGTTACTCGTACAGCCTAGGGGGGGAGACCCAGTACTTC,CASSYSYSLGGETQYF
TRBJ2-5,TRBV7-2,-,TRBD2,TGTGCCAGCAGCTCGGGACTAGCGGGAGACGTGGAGACCCAGTACTTC,CASSSGLAGDVETQYF
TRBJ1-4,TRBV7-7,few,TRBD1,TGTGCCAGCAGCTCCACGACAGGGTTTAATGAAAAACTGTTTTTT,CASSSTTGFNEKLFF
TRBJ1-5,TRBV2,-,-,TGTGCCAGCAGTGAAGACTCGGGCAATCAGCCCCAGCATTTT,CASSEDSGNQPQHF
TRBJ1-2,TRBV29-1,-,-,TGCAGCGTTGAAGTCTACCGGTCGTCGAGTGGCTACACCTTC,CSVEVYRSSSGYTF
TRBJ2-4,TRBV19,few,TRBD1,TGTGCCAGTAGTGTAATGACAGGGGGCAGGAACATTCAGTACTTC,CASSVMTGGRNIQYF
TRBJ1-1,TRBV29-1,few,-,TGCAGCGCGACCCAGGTGAACACTGAAGCTTTCTTT,CSATQVNTEAFF
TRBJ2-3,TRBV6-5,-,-,TGTGCCAGCCGGGAGAGCACAGATACGCAGTATTTT,CASRESTDTQYF
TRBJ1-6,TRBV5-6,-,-,TGTGCCAGCAGCTTGGGACAATTGACACCCCTCCACTTT,CASSLGQLTPLHF
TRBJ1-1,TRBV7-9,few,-,TGTGCCAGCAGCTCGACAGAAGTCACTGAAGCTTTCTTT,CASSSTEVTEAFF
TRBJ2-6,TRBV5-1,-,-,TGCGCCAGCAGCCCCAACACAGGTGGGGCCAACGTCCTGACTTTC,CASSPNTGGANVLTF
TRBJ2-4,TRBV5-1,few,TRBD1,TGCGCCAGCAGCTTAACGACAGGGTCGGCAAACATTCAGTACTTC,CASSLTTGSANIQYF
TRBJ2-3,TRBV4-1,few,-,TGCGCCAGCAGCCAAGAGGGGAGCCTTTTCACAGATACGCAGTATTTT,CASSQEGSLFTDTQYF
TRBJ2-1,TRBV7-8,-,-,TGTGCCAGCAGCTTAGAAGGCAGGGGACCCAATGAGCAGTTCTTC,CASSLEGRGPNEQFF
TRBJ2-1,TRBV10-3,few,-,TGTGCCATCAGTGAAGGTCGGGCGGGTCGCTCCTACAATGAGCAGTTCTTC,CAISEGRAGRSYNEQFF
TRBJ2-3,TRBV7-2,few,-,TGTGCCAGCAGCTACGGGTCATACACAGATACGCAGTATTTT,CASSYGSYTDTQYF
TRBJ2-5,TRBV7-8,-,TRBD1,TGTGCCAGCAGCACAGGGGCCCGAGAGACCCAGTACTTC,CASSTGARETQYF
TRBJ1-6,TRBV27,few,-,TGTGCCAGCAGGGAGGAACGTCTTAATTCACCCCTCCACTTT,CASREERLNSPLHF
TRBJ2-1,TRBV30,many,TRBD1,TGTGCCTGGGGACAGGGACTCCGCTCCTACAATGAGCAGTTCTTC,CAWGQGLRSYNEQFF
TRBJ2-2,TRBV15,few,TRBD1,TGTGCCACCAGCAGAGAGATACAGGGGATCACCGGGGAGCTGTTTTTT,CATSREIQGITGELFF
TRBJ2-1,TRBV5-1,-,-,TGCGCCAGCAGCTTAGGACAGTACAATGAGCAGTTCTTC,CASSLGQYNEQFF